These T cell receptor beta chains were read from a single sample in a study of blood T cell repertoires in COVID-19. Repertoires were generated with immunoSEQ multiplex PCR, while TCRdb's copy carries only in-frame clones and drops some. The data contain about 340,000 clones, 80% to 90% of them seen just once; the ten biggest clones take up 2.5% to 3%. What was sequenced was peripheral blood. The receptors stem from a man between 25 and 39 years old with active or convalescent COVID-19. The CDR3 runs from the conserved cysteine through the conserved F or W. Fields, in order: CDR3 DNA, CDR3 protein, V gene, clone size, D gene, J gene. A D gene is named only where the DNA matches it firmly. A clone size is listed for some rows: how often the clone was seen (once, few, many), or a class if it is expanded.

CDR3nt: TGTGCCAGCAGCTTACAGGGGGCGCCTGAAGCTTTCTTT
CDR3aa: CASSLQGAPEAFF
v_gene: TRBV27
abundance: NA
d_gene: TRBD1
j_gene: TRBJ1-1

CDR3nt: TGTGCCAGCAGTGAATACAGGATTGGGGAAAAACTGTTTTTT
CDR3aa: CASSEYRIGEKLFF
v_gene: TRBV25-1
abundance: NA
d_gene: NA
j_gene: TRBJ1-4

CDR3nt: TGTGCCAGCAGTTTATATGGCGGGACAGATAATTCACCCCTCCACTTT
CDR3aa: CASSLYGGTDNSPLHF
v_gene: TRBV27
abundance: NA
d_gene: TRBD1
j_gene: TRBJ1-6

CDR3nt: TGTGCCAGCAGCGCCAAGGGAGCGGGGGCCTACAATGAGCAGTTCTTC
CDR3aa: CASSAKGAGAYNEQFF
v_gene: TRBV7-9
abundance: NA
d_gene: TRBD2
j_gene: TRBJ2-1

CDR3nt: TGTGCCAGCAGCGTAGGTTATAGCGGGAGGGGCTCCTACAATGAGCAGTTCTTC
CDR3aa: CASSVGYSGRGSYNEQFF
v_gene: TRBV9
abundance: NA
d_gene: TRBD2
j_gene: TRBJ2-1

CDR3nt: TGTGCCAGCAGCCCCACGGGGGTCGGATTCGGCACTGAAGCTTTCTTT
CDR3aa: CASSPTGVGFGTEAFF
v_gene: TRBV4-2
abundance: NA
d_gene: NA
j_gene: TRBJ1-1

CDR3nt: TGCGCCAGCAGCGTTGGGTACAGCTACGAGCAGTACTTC
CDR3aa: CASSVGYSYEQYF
v_gene: TRBV5-1
abundance: NA
d_gene: NA
j_gene: TRBJ2-7

CDR3nt: TGTGCCAGCTCACGGGGCTCTGACAATGAGCAGTTCTTC
CDR3aa: CASSRGSDNEQFF
v_gene: TRBV18
abundance: NA
d_gene: NA
j_gene: TRBJ2-1

CDR3nt: TGTGCCAGCAGCCAAATACCGACCGTGGCAGGGGATCATCAGCCCCAGCATTTT
CDR3aa: CASSQIPTVAGDHQPQHF
v_gene: TRBV4-2
abundance: NA
d_gene: NA
j_gene: TRBJ1-5

CDR3nt: TGTGCCAGCAGCTTGGTAGGGGGCTCCTACGAGCAGTACTTC
CDR3aa: CASSLVGGSYEQYF
v_gene: TRBV5-5
abundance: NA
d_gene: NA
j_gene: TRBJ2-7

CDR3nt: TGTGCCAGCCAGACCGGGACAGGAGGGTACACTGAAGCTTTCTTT
CDR3aa: CASQTGTGGYTEAFF
v_gene: TRBV3-1/TRBV3-2
abundance: NA
d_gene: TRBD1
j_gene: TRBJ1-1

CDR3nt: TGCGCCAGCAGCCAAGGGTGGGGAGGGGCCACCGGGGAGCTGTTTTTT
CDR3aa: CASSQGWGGATGELFF
v_gene: TRBV4-1
abundance: NA
d_gene: TRBD2
j_gene: TRBJ2-2

CDR3nt: TGTGCCAGCAGCCAATCCATAGCGGGAGGTACAGATACGCAGTATTTT
CDR3aa: CASSQSIAGGTDTQYF
v_gene: TRBV4-2
abundance: NA
d_gene: TRBD2
j_gene: TRBJ2-3

CDR3nt: TGCGCCAGCAGCTTAAGGGGGCTTGCCGACAGCTCTGGAAACACCATATATTTT
CDR3aa: CASSLRGLADSSGNTIYF
v_gene: TRBV5-1
abundance: NA
d_gene: TRBD1
j_gene: TRBJ1-3

CDR3nt: TGTGCCAGTAGTAGGGGGACATTCGGTGAGCAGTTCTTC
CDR3aa: CASSRGTFGEQFF
v_gene: TRBV19
abundance: NA
d_gene: NA
j_gene: TRBJ2-1

CDR3nt: TGTGCCAGCAGTTACGGACAGTTCAGACCCTACGAGCAGTACTTC
CDR3aa: CASSYGQFRPYEQYF
v_gene: TRBV6-5
abundance: NA
d_gene: NA
j_gene: TRBJ2-7

CDR3nt: TGTGCCAGCAGCCTTACAGGACGCCTATACTTC
CDR3aa: CASSLTGRLYF
v_gene: TRBV3-1/TRBV3-2
abundance: once
d_gene: NA
j_gene: TRBJ2-7

CDR3nt: TGTGCCAGCAGCTTAGTAGCCCGGGTTACTGAAGCTTTCTTT
CDR3aa: CASSLVARVTEAFF
v_gene: TRBV7-8
abundance: NA
d_gene: NA
j_gene: TRBJ1-1

CDR3nt: TGTGCCAGCAGTGAAGGTCGGCAGGGGAAGGGGCCCCAGCATTTT
CDR3aa: CASSEGRQGKGPQHF
v_gene: TRBV6-1
abundance: NA
d_gene: NA
j_gene: TRBJ1-5

CDR3nt: TGTGCCAGCAGCTTATGGGGGCTAGCAACGATGGGGGAGCAGTACTTC
CDR3aa: CASSLWGLATMGEQYF
v_gene: TRBV7-9
abundance: few
d_gene: NA
j_gene: TRBJ2-7

CDR3nt: TGCGCCAGCAGACCCATGACAGTTATGAACACTGAAGCTTTCTTT
CDR3aa: CASRPMTVMNTEAFF
v_gene: TRBV5-1
abundance: once
d_gene: NA
j_gene: TRBJ1-1

CDR3nt: TGTGCCAGCAATCAGGGAAATCAGCCCCAGCATTTT
CDR3aa: CASNQGNQPQHF
v_gene: TRBV2
abundance: NA
d_gene: NA
j_gene: TRBJ1-5

CDR3nt: TGTGCCAGCAGCACCCCGTCGCCAGGGTTTAGTCCAAATTCACCCCTCCACTTT
CDR3aa: CASSTPSPGFSPNSPLHF
v_gene: TRBV21-1
abundance: NA
d_gene: NA
j_gene: TRBJ1-6

CDR3nt: TGTGCCAGCAGACTGAGATTCACCAGGGGGGCAACTAATGAAAAACTGTTTTTT
CDR3aa: CASRLRFTRGATNEKLFF
v_gene: TRBV2
abundance: NA
d_gene: TRBD1
j_gene: TRBJ1-4

CDR3nt: TGTGCCAGCAACCCGATGGAGACCGTTGAAAAACTGTTTTTT
CDR3aa: CASNPMETVEKLFF
v_gene: TRBV6-5
abundance: NA
d_gene: NA
j_gene: TRBJ1-4

CDR3nt: TGTGCCATCAGTGAGGCCCCTGGGCGCGGGGAGCTGTTTTTT
CDR3aa: CAISEAPGRGELFF
v_gene: TRBV10-3
abundance: few
d_gene: NA
j_gene: TRBJ2-2

CDR3nt: TGTGCCAGCAGCGTAGGACAGGGAATGGATAATTCACCCCTCCACTTT
CDR3aa: CASSVGQGMDNSPLHF
v_gene: TRBV9
abundance: many
d_gene: TRBD1
j_gene: TRBJ1-6

CDR3nt: TGTGCCAGCAGCCCTGGGTGGGGGCCATGGTTGAATTCACCCCTCCACTTT
CDR3aa: CASSPGWGPWLNSPLHF
v_gene: TRBV5-6
abundance: NA
d_gene: NA
j_gene: TRBJ1-6

CDR3nt: TGCGCCAGCAGCCAAGCGACTAGCGGCCGGGAGGCCCAGTACTTC
CDR3aa: CASSQATSGREAQYF
v_gene: TRBV4-3
abundance: NA
d_gene: TRBD2
j_gene: TRBJ2-5